Sequencing of this T cell receptor beta chain was carried out in a study of human T cells and chemical hapten exposure. TCRdb ran MiXCR on the RACE reads and lists one entry per CDR3 protein. The sample has 150,000 to 200,000 distinct CDR3 sequences, more than 12% seen once. Time point indicated: patch test 1, 2 weeks after DPC sensitization. As for treatment: therapeutic diphenylcyclopropenone sensitization with weekly scalp DPC. This clonotype was found many times. The V end lost 3 bases, the J end lost 0 bases, and 9 bases lay between the germline ends. Germline V CDR1 and CDR2: DFQATT, SNEGSKA (reference sequence). The CDR3 is made up of 14 amino acids.

Sequencing used whole blood, obtained in connection with sensitization to the hapten diphenylcyclopropenone (DPC). The chain uses TRBV20-1 and TRBJ2-1; weak D call: TRBD2 (6 bases). The TCR comes from a woman younger than 45 with alopecia areata. Some clones in this sample may be carry-over from other donors' samples. CDR3 in amino acids: CSASRGDSYNEQFF. The CDR3 DNA reads TGCAGTGCTAGTCGCGGGGACTCCTACAATGAGCAGTTCTTC.